One sample yielded the 15 T cell receptor beta chains listed below, sequenced in a study of T cell responses to AZD1222 COVID-19 vaccine. Sequenced by immunoSEQ multiplex PCR; TCRdb stores in-frame clones only, minus some. The data show about 25,000 clones, roughly 84% seen once. Material: peripheral blood, obtained 28 days after the second AZD1222 dose. Source of these receptors: an adult who received the AZD1222 COVID-19 vaccine.

The rearrangement joins TRBV28 to TRBJ2-7, with D perhaps TRBD2 (6 bases). CDR1 MDHEN and CDR2 SYDVKM come from the germline V gene. V lost 4 bases and J lost 0, with 13 bases in between. The CDR3 is 15 amino acids. The CDR3 DNA sequence: TGTGCCAGCAGTTCTGCAGGGACTGTCTCCTACGAGCAGTACTTC. Its translation is CASSSAGTVSYEQYF.

The rearrangement joins TRBV30 to TRBJ2-7, with D perhaps matching TRBD1 (5 bases). The CDR3 has 15 amino acids. Germline values: CDR1 GTSNPN, CDR2 SVGIG (reference sequence). Trimming left V 2 bases short and J 3 bases short, with 17 bases between. CDR3 sequence: CAWSSLGQNNYEQYF. The CDR3 nucleotides read TGTGCCTGGAGTTCCTTGGGGCAGAACAACTACGAGCAGTACTTC.

This clone was found a few times. The rearrangement joins TRBV6-5 to TRBJ2-5, with 10 nucleotides matching TRBD2. This CDR3 is built from 14 residues. Germline V gene data show CDR1 as MNHEY and CDR2 as SVGAGI. The V gene end was trimmed by 5 bases and the J gene end by 2 bases; junction bases not matched to a gene: 2. The CDR3 spells CASSTSGTQETQYF. The CDR3 coding sequence is TGTGCCAGCAGTACTAGCGGGACTCAAGAGACCCAGTACTTC.

The V call is TRBV7-2, the J call TRBJ1-2; 9 bases agree with TRBD1. Germline-derived CDR1 and CDR2 are SGHTA and FQGNSA. The CDR3 extends over 13 amino acids. V was pared by 6 bases and J by 5 bases, with 4 bases of the junction left unmatched. The CDR3 DNA sequence: TGTGCCAGCAGTTACGGGACAGGGTATGGCTACACCTTC. It codes for CASSYGTGYGYTF.

This clone appeared a single time. V usage is TRBV7-2 and J usage is TRBJ2-2; D uncertain. Germline V gives CDR1 SGHTA, CDR2 FQGNSA. The CDR3 totals 13 residues. V lost 3 bases to trimming and J lost 4 bases, with 6 bases between them. The CDR3 DNA reads as TGTGCCAGCAGCTTTGTAGCCACCGGGGAGCTGTTTTTT. As protein: CASSFVATGELFF.

A single count supports this clone. V gene TRBV28 combines with J gene TRBJ2-1; D unclear. The CDR3 runs to 15 residues. Trimming removed 2 bases from V and 0 bases from J, with 8 bases in between. The germline CDR1 and CDR2 sequences are MDHEN and SYDVKM. The CDR3 spells CASSLALSSYNEQFF. CDR3 bases: TGTGCCAGCAGTTTAGCGTTAAGCTCCTACAATGAGCAGTTCTTC.

The V and J genes are TRBV7-3 and TRBJ2-5; D is unclear. CDR1 SGHTA and CDR2 FQGTGA come from the germline V gene. V lost 1 base and J 1 base, leaving 4 bases between the germline ends. CDR3 size: 13 residues. The CDR3 DNA is TGTGCCAGCAGCTTAAACAGCCAAGAGACCCAGTACTTC. Protein sequence: CASSLNSQETQYF.

The J gene is TRBJ1-5, the V gene TRBV19; 8 bases map to TRBD1. Germline CDR1 is LNHDA and CDR2 is SQIVND (reference sequence). This CDR3 contains 14 residues. V trimming: 10 bases; J trimming: 2 bases; junction bases outside the gene matches: 7. CDR3 in amino acids: CATTDRGGNQPQHF. The CDR3 coding sequence is TGTGCCACCACAGACAGGGGTGGCAATCAGCCCCAGCATTTT.

The V and J genes are TRBV2 and TRBJ2-1; 10 bases map to TRBD1. V was pared by 5 bases and J by 8 bases, with 6 bases of the junction left unmatched. Looked up from germline, CDR1 is SNHLY and CDR2 is FYNNEI. This CDR3 has 14 amino acids. As DNA, the CDR3 is TGTGCCAGCAGTTATGGGACAGGGGCGTATGAGCAGTTCTTC. This gives the protein CASSYGTGAYEQFF.

The J gene is TRBJ2-1, the V gene TRBV28; D possibly uses TRBD1 or TRBD2 (5 bases each). The CDR3 extends over 15 amino acids. Germline CDR1 is MDHEN and CDR2 is SYDVKM. With 5 bases removed from V and 1 base from J, the gap between germline ends came to 12 bases. Written as DNA, the CDR3 is TGTGCCAGCAGTACGGGGACCGCATCCTACAATGAGCAGTTCTTC. Translating it yields CASSTGTASYNEQFF.

The chain joins TRBV7-8 to TRBJ1-1; D may be TRBD1 (6 bases). This CDR3 spans 15 amino acids. The germline CDR1 and CDR2 sequences are SGHVS and FQNEAQ. The ends were cut back, 3 bases at V and 1 base at J, with 12 bases in the middle. The CDR3 here is CASSFSQGSNTEAFF. Here the CDR3 DNA reads TGTGCCAGCAGCTTCTCCCAGGGGTCGAACACTGAAGCTTTCTTT.

The CDR3 nucleotides read TGTGCCAGCTCACCAGTTGGACAGGGGGCGAGCACCGGGGAGCTGTTTTTT. It specifies CASSPVGQGASTGELFF. The chain carries TRBV18 and TRBJ2-2; 11 bases match TRBD1. After removal of 2 bases from V and 4 bases from J, the junction contained 6 bases not matched to a gene. Germline CDR1 and CDR2: KGHSH and LQKENI. The length of the CDR3 is 17 residues.

This chain uses TRBV5-4 with TRBJ2-3; 7 bases align to TRBD1. The V gene end was trimmed by 0 bases and the J gene end by 4 bases; junction bases not matched to a gene: 2. Looked up from germline, CDR1 is SGHNT and CDR2 is YYREEE (reference sequence). This CDR3 spans 14 amino acids. The CDR3 DNA reads as TGTGCCAGCAGCTTGGAGACAGGGCCAGATACGCAGTATTTT. Translating gives CASSLETGPDTQYF.

The CDR3, as DNA: TGTGCCAGCAGCACGGGACAGGGGTACACTGAAGCTTTCTTT. Its protein is CASSTGQGYTEAFF. This chain joins TRBV28 and TRBJ1-1, with 10 bases identical to TRBD1. Germline V gene data show CDR1 as MDHEN and CDR2 as SYDVKM. The CDR3 runs to 14 residues. With V trimmed by 6 bases and J by 3 bases, 4 bases remained unmatched.

The V gene is TRBV5-4, the J gene TRBJ2-7, with 11 bases that match TRBD2. The length of the CDR3 is 15 residues. With V trimmed by 3 bases and J by 2 bases, 4 bases remained unmatched. Per the germline V gene, CDR1 is SGHNT and CDR2 is YYREEE (reference sequence). The CDR3 DNA sequence: TGTGCCAGCAGCTCCGCACTAGCGGGAGCCTACGAGCAGTACTTC. It translates to CASSSALAGAYEQYF. The complete variable domain, with remaining parts taken from reference TRBV5-4 and TRBJ2-7, reads ETGVTQSPTHLIKTRGQQVTLRCSSQSGHNTVSWYQQALGQGPQFIFQYYREEENGRGNFPPRFSGLQFPNYSSELNVNALELDDSALYLCASSSALAGAYEQYFGPGTRLTVT.